The T cell receptor (beta chain) described here comes from a study of identical twins. Study results and caveats: The same donors were not followed; conclusions instead depended on cross-sectional statistical analysis.

TCRdb analysed the 5' RACE reads with MiXCR anew, one entry per CDR3 protein. The table records 400,000 to 650,000 distinct CDR3 sequences, 22% of them present only once. Trimming pared 6 bases from V and 0 bases from J, leaving 7 bases between. The CDR3 loop spans 13 amino acids. Germline V lookup: CDR1 WSHSY, CDR2 SAAADI. As for this clonotype: As yet, its antigen is unknown.

This sample was shared with a second study, whose subject was T cells expressing NK-cell markers.

The source of this sequence is a woman aged 18-30 years in good health. Sample: CD4+ T cells sorted from blood. This rearrangement joins TRBV10-2 to TRBJ2-3, with D maybe TRBD2 (5 bases). The CDR3 bases are TGCGCCAGCAGGGACTCCAGCACAGATACGCAGTATTTT. Its protein is CASRDSSTDTQYF.